This paragraph covers one T cell receptor (beta chain) sequence. The target antigen is unknown. An amount of RNA that ranged from roughly 0.45 to 1 ug was reverse transcribed with random hexamers. Amplification of the TCR beta CDR3 was carried out by immunoSEQ multiplex PCR, which spanned a total of 54 Vbeta and 13 Jbeta segments. TCRdb independently ran MiXCR on the immunoSEQ multiplex PCR reads; one entry per CDR3 protein. The profile shows about 200,000 distinct CDR3 sequences, over 75% of them singletons. The germline V gene encodes CDR1 SGHDN and CDR2 FVKESK. The CDR3 runs 15 residues. The V and J ends lost 9 bases and 0 bases respectively, with 12 bases between them. The data derive from a study of CD8 T cells in Susac syndrome. Points from the study as a whole: CD4+ T cell repertoires in Susac syndrome lacked clonal expansion.

Sequencing was carried out using CD4+ T cells from PBMCs. The J gene is TRBJ2-6, the V gene TRBV14; D is unclear. The sequence came from a human donor with Susac syndrome. This CDR3 reads CASPLSDSGANVLTF. The DNA for the CDR3 is TGTGCCAGTCCCCTCAGTGACTCTGGGGCCAACGTCCTGACTTTC. The variable domain in full, with the rest retrieved from reference TRBV14 and TRBJ2-6, is EAGVTQFPSHSVIEKGQTVTLRCDPISGHDNLYWYRRVMGKEIKFLLHFVKESKQDESGMPNNRFLAERTGGTYSTLKVQPAELEDSGVYFCASPLSDSGANVLTFGAGSRLTVL.